This T cell receptor (beta chain) comes out of a study of cytomegalovirus exposure and HLA in healthy donors. Background on the study: Per a later analysis, the roughly 700 first-cohort and 110 or so validation repertoires shared one platform.

Per the germline V gene, CDR1 is MNHEY and CDR2 is SVGAGI. V lost 0 bases and J lost 4, with 13 bases in between. The length of the CDR3 is 16 residues. Sequencing was performed with immunoSEQ multiplex PCR; in TCRdb, only in-frame clones are kept and a portion is missing. The sample records roughly 120,000 clones, more than 85% being singletons. Study-level findings and limits: The study listed 150 to 200 cytomegalovirus-associated TCR beta chains. It was reported that the classifier diagnosed cytomegalovirus status with high specificity and sensitivity in both the original and validation cohorts.

The sample holds a few counts of this clone. Its specificity is not known. Material for sequencing was PBMCs. This clonotype originated in a man younger than 30 in good health and CMV-seropositive. The V and J genes are TRBV6-5 and TRBJ2-1, with D unresolved. The CDR3 region is CASSYSGRRSYNEQFF. The DNA for the CDR3 is TGTGCCAGCAGTTACTCGGGCCGGCGTTCTTACAATGAGCAGTTCTTC.